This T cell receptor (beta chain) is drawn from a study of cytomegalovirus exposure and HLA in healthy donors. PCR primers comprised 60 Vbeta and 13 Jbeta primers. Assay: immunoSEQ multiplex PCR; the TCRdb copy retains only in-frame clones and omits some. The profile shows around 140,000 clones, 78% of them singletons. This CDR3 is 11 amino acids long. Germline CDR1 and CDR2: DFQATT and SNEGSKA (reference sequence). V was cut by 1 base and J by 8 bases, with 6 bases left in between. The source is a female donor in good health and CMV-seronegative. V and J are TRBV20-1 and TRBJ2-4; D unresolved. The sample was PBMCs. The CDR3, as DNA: TGCAGTGCTAGAGTAGTAGACATTCAGTACTTC. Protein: CSARVVDIQYF.